One sample yielded the 7 T cell receptor beta chains listed below, sequenced in a study of shared clonotypes between healthy human individuals. Only in-frame clones appear in the TCRdb table, and some are missing; sequencing was by immunoSEQ multiplex PCR. This sample yields 900,000 to 1,200,000 clones, of which about 80% are seen a single time; roughly 0.55% belongs to the top ten. The sample comprised memory CD4+ T cells from PBMCs. Subset indicated: CD45RA-negative fraction. The receptors originated from a man aged 18-30 years in good health. Some clones in this sample may be carry-over from other donors' samples.

The sample holds one count of this clone. The gene calls are TRBV5-1 and TRBJ1-2; possibly TRBD1 for D (5 bases). The germline gives CDR1 SGHRS, CDR2 YFSETQ. This CDR3 region has 15 residues. Trimming took 1 base from V and 2 from J, leaving 12 bases between them. The CDR3 DNA is TGCGCCAGCAGCTTGAGCGGGGCGATCAACTATGGCTACACCTTC. Encoded protein: CASSLSGAINYGYTF.

The chain combines TRBV5-1 with TRBJ2-1; 11 bases line up with TRBD2. Germline values: CDR1 SGHRS, CDR2 YFSETQ. This CDR3 contains 18 residues. V lost 3 bases and J lost 1; bases outside the gene matches: 9. Written as DNA, the CDR3 is TGCGCCAGCAGCTCCCAACTAGCGGGAGCGGGGTCCTACAATGAGCAGTTCTTC. This encodes CASSSQLAGAGSYNEQFF.

The chain is built from TRBV30 and TRBJ2-6; D is unresolved. The CDR3 runs 14 residues. V was clipped by 5 bases and J by 0 bases, with 8 bases between them. The germline CDR1 and CDR2 sequences are GTSNPN and SVGIG (reference sequence). The CDR3 spells CAWDRSSGANVLTF. For the CDR3, the DNA is TGTGCCTGGGACCGTAGCTCTGGGGCCAACGTCCTGACTTTC.

V is TRBV7-9 and J is TRBJ1-5; possible D gene TRBD1, 6 bases. This CDR3 has 14 amino acids. Germline-derived CDR1 and CDR2 are SEHNR and FQNEAQ (reference sequence). Trimming pared 5 bases from V and 4 bases from J, leaving 12 bases between. The DNA for the CDR3 is TGTGCCAGCAGCGCGACAGGTAGGAATCAGCCCCAGCATTTT. It codes for CASSATGRNQPQHF. Complete variable domain (other parts from reference TRBV7-9 and TRBJ1-5): DTGVSQNPRHKITKRGQNVTFRCDPISEHNRLYWYRQTLGQGPEFLTYFQNEAQLEKSRLLSDRFSAERPKGSFSTLEIQRTEQGDSAMYLCASSATGRNQPQHFGDGTRLSIL.

V is TRBV28 and J is TRBJ1-1; possible D gene TRBD1, 5 bases. The CDR3 has 15 residues. V was cut by 5 bases and J by 6 bases, with 19 bases left in between. CDR1 is MDHEN and CDR2 is SYDVKM in the germline V gene. The CDR3 spells CASSTGGSARAEAFF. CDR3 nucleotides: TGTGCCAGCAGTACCGGGGGAAGCGCGCGCGCTGAAGCTTTCTTT.

This clone has only a few counts. J is TRBJ2-1 and V is TRBV5-6; TRBD2 aligns across 8 bases. Germline V gives CDR1 SGHDT, CDR2 YYEEEE. This CDR3 region has 15 residues. V trimming: 0 bases; J trimming: 5 bases; junction bases outside the gene matches: 4. For the CDR3, the DNA is TGTGCCAGCAGCTTGGCGACTAGCGCAGACAATGAGCAGTTCTTC. It is translated as CASSLATSADNEQFF.

V and J are TRBV7-9 and TRBJ2-7; perhaps TRBD1 as D (6 bases). CDR1 and CDR2 (germline): SEHNR, FQNEAQ (reference sequence). V lost 8 bases and J lost 5, with 19 bases in between. The CDR3 has 14 residues. DNA for the CDR3: TGTGCCAGCTCTACTTCGGCAGGGGAAAACGAGCAGTACTTC. Its protein is CASSTSAGENEQYF. The full variable domain, in which reference TRBV7-9 and TRBJ2-7 provide the parts outside the CDR3, is DTGVSQNPRHKITKRGQNVTFRCDPISEHNRLYWYRQTLGQGPEFLTYFQNEAQLEKSRLLSDRFSAERPKGSFSTLEIQRTEQGDSAMYLCASSTSAGENEQYFGPGTRLTVT.